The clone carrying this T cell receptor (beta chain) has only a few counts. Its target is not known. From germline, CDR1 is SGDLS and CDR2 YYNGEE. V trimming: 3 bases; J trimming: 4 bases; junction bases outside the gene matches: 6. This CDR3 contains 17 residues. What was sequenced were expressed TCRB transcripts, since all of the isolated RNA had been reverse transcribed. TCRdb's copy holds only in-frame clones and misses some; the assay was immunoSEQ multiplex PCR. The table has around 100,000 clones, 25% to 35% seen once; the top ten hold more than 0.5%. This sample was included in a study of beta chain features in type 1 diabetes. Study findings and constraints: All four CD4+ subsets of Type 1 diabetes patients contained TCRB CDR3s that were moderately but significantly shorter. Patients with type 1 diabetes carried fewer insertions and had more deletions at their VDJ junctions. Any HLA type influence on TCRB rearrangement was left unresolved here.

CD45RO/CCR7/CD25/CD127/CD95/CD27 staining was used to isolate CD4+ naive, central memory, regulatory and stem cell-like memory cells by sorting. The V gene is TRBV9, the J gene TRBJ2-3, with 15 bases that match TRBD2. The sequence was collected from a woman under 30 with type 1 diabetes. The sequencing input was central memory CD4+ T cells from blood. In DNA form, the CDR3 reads TGTGCCAGCAGCGCCCGGACTAGCGGGAGGGCCTCAGATACGCAGTATTTT. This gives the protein CASSARTSGRASDTQYF.